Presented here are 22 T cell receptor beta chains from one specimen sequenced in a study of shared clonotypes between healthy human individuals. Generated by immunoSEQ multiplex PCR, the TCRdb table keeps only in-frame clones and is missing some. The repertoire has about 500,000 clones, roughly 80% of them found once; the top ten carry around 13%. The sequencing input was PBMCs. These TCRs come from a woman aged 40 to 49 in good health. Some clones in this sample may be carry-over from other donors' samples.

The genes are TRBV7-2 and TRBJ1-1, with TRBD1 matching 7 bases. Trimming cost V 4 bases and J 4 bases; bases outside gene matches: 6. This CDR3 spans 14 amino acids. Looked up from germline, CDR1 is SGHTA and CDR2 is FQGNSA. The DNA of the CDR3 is TGTGCCAGCAGCTCGGTGACAGGGACCACTGAAGCTTTCTTT. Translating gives CASSSVTGTTEAFF.

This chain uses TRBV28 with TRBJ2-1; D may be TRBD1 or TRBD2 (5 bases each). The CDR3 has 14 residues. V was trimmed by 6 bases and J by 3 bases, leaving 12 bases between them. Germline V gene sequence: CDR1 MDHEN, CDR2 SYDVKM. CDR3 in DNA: TGTGCCAGCAGCGGGACGCCAAACTACAATGAGCAGTTCTTC. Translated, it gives CASSGTPNYNEQFF.

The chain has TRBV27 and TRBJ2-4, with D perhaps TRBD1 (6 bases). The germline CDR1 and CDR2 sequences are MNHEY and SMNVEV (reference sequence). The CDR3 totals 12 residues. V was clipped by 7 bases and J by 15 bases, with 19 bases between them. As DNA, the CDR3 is TGTGCCAGCACCGTTGAGGGGGTAGTGTGGTACTTC. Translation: CASTVEGVVWYF.

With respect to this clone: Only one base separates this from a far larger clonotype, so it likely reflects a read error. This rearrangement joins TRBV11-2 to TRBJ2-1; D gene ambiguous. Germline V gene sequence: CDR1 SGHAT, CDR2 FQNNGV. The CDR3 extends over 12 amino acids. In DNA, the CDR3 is TGTGCCAGCAGCTTCTCCTACAATGGGCAGTTCTTC. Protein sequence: CASSFSYNGQFF.

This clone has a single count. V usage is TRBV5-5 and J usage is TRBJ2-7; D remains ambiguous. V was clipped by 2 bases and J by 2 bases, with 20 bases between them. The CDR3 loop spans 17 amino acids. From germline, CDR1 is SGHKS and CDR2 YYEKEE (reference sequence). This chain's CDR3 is CASSFTGWSLFAYEQYF. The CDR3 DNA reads TGTGCCAGCAGCTTTACGGGCTGGAGTTTGTTCGCCTACGAGCAGTACTTC.

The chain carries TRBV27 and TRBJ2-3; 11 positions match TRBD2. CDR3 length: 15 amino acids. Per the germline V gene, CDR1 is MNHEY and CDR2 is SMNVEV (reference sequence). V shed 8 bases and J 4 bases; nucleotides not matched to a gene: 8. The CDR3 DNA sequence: TGTGCCAGCGCAGCACTAGCGGGAGTCCCAGATACGCAGTATTTT. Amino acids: CASAALAGVPDTQYF.

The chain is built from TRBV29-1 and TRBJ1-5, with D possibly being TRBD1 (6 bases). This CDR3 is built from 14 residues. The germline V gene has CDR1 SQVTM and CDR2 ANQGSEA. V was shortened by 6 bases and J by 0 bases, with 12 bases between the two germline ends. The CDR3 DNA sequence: TGCAGCGTGGCACAGGGTAATAGCAATCAGCCCCAGCATTTT. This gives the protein CSVAQGNSNQPQHF.

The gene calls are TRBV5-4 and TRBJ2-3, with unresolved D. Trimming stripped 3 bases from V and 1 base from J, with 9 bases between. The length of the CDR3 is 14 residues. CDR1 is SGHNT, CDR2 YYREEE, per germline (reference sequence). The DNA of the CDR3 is TGTGCCAGCAGCTGGGCCCTCGGCACAGATACGCAGTATTTT. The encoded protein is CASSWALGTDTQYF. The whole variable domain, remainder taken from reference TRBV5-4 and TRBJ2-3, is ETGVTQSPTHLIKTRGQQVTLRCSSQSGHNTVSWYQQALGQGPQFIFQYYREEENGRGNFPPRFSGLQFPNYSSELNVNALELDDSALYLCASSWALGTDTQYFGPGTRLTVL.

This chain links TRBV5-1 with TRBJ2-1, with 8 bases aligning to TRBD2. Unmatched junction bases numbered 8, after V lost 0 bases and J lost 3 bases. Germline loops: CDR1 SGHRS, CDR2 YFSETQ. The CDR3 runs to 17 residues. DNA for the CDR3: TGCGCCAGCAGCTTGGGGCCGGGAGGGACGAACTACAATGAGCAGTTCTTC. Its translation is CASSLGPGGTNYNEQFF.

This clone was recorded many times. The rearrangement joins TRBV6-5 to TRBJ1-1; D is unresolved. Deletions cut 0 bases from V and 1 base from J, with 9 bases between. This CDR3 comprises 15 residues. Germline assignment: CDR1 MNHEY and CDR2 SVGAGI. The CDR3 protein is CASSYSWAGNTEAFF. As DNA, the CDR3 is TGTGCCAGCAGTTACTCTTGGGCAGGGAACACTGAAGCTTTCTTT.

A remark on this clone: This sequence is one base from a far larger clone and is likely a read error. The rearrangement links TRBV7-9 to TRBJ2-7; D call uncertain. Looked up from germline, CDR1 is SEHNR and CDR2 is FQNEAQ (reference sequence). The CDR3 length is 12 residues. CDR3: CASSSLLYVQYF. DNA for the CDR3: TGTGCCAGCAGCTCCCTATTATACGTGCAGTACTTC.

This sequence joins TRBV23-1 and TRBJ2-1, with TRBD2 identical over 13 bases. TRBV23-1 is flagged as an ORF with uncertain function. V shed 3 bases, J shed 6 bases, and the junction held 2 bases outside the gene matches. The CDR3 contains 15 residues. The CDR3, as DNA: TGCGCCAGCAGTCACAGGACTAGCGGGAGCAATGAGCAGTTCTTC. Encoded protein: CASSHRTSGSNEQFF.

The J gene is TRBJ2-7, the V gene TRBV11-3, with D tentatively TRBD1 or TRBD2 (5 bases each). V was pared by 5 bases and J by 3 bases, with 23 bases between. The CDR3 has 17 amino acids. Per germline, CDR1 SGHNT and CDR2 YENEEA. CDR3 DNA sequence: TGTGCCAGCAGCACCCGTTGGGGGAGAAGCCCCTTCTACGAGCAGTACTTC. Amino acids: CASSTRWGRSPFYEQYF.

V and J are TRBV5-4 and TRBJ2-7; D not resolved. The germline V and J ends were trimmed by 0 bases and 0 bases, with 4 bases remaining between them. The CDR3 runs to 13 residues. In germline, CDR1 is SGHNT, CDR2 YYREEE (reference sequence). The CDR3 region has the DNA TGTGCCAGCAGCTTGGACCCCTCCTACGAGCAGTACTTC. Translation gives CASSLDPSYEQYF.

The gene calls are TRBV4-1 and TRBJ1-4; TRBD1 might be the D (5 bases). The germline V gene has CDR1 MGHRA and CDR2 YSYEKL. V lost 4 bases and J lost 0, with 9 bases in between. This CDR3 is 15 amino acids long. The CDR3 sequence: CASSRGTTTNEKLFF. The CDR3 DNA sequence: TGCGCCAGCAGCCGAGGGACGACAACTAATGAAAAACTGTTTTTT.

The CDR3 sequence is CAWSRGPGPQETQYF. The CDR3 DNA reads as TGTGCCTGGAGTCGTGGGCCAGGGCCTCAAGAGACCCAGTACTTC. The V gene is TRBV30, the J gene TRBJ2-5; weak D call: TRBD1 (5 bases). The V end lost 2 bases, the J end lost 2 bases, and 15 bases lay between the germline ends. This CDR3 has 15 amino acids. Germline CDR1 and CDR2: GTSNPN and SVGIG (reference sequence).

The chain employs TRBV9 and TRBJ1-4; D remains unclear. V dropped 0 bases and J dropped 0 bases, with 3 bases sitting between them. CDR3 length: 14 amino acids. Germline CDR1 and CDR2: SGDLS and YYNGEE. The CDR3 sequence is CASSVAATNEKLFF. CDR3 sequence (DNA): TGTGCCAGCAGCGTAGCAGCAACTAATGAAAAACTGTTTTTT.

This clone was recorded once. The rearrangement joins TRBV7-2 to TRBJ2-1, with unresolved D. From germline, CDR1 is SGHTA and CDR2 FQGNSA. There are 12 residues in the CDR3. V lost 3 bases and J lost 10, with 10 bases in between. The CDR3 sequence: CASSFRSREQFF. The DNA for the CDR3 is TGTGCCAGCAGCTTTCGCAGTAGAGAGCAGTTCTTC.

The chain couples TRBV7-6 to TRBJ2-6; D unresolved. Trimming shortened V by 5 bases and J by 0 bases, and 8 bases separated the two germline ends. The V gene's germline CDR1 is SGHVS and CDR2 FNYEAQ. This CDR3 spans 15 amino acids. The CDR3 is CASSNILSGANVLTF. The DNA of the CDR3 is TGTGCCAGCAGCAATATCCTCTCTGGGGCCAACGTCCTGACTTTC.

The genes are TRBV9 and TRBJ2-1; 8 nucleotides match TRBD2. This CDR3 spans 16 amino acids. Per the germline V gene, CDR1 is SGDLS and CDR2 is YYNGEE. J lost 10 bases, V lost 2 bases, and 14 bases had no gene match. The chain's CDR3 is CASSVGLGLAGSEQFF. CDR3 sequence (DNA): TGTGCCAGCAGCGTCGGTTTGGGGCTAGCGGGCTCAGAGCAGTTCTTC.

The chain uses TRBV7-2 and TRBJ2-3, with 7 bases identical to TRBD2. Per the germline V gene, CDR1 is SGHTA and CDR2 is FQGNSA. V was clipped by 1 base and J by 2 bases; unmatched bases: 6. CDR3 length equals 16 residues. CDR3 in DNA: TGTGCCAGCAGCTTAGAAGGACTAGGTATCACAGATACGCAGTATTTT. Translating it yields CASSLEGLGITDTQYF.

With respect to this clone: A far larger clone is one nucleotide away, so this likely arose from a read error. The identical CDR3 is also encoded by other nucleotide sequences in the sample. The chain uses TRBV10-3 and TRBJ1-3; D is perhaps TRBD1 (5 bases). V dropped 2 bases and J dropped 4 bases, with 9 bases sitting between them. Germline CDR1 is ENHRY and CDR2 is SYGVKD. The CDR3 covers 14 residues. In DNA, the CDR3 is TGTGCCATCAGTGAGGCAGGGTCCGGAAACACCATATATTTT. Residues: CAISEAGSGNTIYF.